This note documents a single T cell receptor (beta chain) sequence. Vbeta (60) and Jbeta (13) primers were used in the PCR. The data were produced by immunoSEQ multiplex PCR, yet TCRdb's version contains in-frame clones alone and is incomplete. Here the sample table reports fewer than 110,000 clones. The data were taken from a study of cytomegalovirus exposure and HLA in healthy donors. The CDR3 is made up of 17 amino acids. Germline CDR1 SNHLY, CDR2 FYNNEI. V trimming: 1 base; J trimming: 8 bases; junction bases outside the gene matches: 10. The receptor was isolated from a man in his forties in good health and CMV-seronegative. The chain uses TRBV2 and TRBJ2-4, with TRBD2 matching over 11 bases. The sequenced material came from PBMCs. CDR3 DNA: TGTGCCAGCAGTGAAGGGGGACTAGCGGACCTCGGGGACATTCAGTACTTC. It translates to CASSEGGLADLGDIQYF.